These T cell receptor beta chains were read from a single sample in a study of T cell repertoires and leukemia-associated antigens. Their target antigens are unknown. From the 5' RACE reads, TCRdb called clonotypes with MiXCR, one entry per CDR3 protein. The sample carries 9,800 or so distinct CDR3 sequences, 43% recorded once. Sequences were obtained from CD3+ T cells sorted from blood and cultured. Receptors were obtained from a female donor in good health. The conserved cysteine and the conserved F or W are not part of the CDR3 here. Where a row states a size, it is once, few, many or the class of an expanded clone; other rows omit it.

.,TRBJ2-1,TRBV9,ASSAPSDRTSAYNEQF
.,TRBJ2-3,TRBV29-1,SGQGSSTDTQY
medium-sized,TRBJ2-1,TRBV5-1,ASSLGGTSGANYNEQF
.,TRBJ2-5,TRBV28,ASSVFADSSGSTGETQY
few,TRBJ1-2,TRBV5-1,ASSLTVGVYGYT
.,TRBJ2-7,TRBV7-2,AGRNSRSYEQY
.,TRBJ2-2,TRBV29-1,SVVGLKERAGELF
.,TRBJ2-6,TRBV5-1,ASSEGVAGANVLT
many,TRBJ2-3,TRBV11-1,ASSRRLAGMYLNTDTQY
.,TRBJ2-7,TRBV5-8,ASRGTGGSYEQY
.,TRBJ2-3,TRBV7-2,ASSFSGAGGDTQY
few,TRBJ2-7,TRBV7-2,ASSFETGYSYEQY
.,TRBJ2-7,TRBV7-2,ASSLPGRRLRY
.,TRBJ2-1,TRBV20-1,SASGSSSYNEQF
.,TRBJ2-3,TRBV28,ASRLADTQY
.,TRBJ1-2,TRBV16,ASSQKNRGSNYGYT
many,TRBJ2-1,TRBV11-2,ASSLDRYNEQF
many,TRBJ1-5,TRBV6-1,ASSEQGWGQPQH
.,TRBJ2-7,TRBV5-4,ASSLDSGSYYEQY
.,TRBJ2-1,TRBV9,ASSLFTGFNEQF
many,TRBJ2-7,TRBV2,ASRILQRSYEQY
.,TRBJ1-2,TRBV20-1,SRRGVGIYGYA
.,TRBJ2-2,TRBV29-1,SVEVLGRAMGELF
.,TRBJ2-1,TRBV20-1,SAREVVEQF
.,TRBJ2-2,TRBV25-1,ASSGQMNTGELF
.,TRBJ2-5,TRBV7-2,TSSLVWQETQY
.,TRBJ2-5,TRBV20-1,SAYSGRVEETQY
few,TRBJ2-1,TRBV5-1,ASSLAATSGFNEQF
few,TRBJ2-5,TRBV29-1,SVRRGIQY
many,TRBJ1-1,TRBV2,ASSDVEGNTEAF
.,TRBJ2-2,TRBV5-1,ASSLVSLTNTGELF
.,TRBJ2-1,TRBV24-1,ATSEPDLRGHSYNEQF
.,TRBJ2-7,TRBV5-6,ASTRRAGIEQY
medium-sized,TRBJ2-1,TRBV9,ASSVGLAGLDNEQF
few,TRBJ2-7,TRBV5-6,ASSLGHLAYEQY
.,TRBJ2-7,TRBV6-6,ASSIYLCSAIGLGNYEQY
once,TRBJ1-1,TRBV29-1,SVATGDRGEAF
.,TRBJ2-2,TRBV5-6,ASKNRGSFPGERF
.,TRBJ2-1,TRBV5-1,ASLVTSGRDQQF
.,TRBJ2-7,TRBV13,ASSAGLAGNSYEQY
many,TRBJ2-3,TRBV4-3,ASSHPPDPSSEGPDTQY
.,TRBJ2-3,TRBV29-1,SVGVTDTQY